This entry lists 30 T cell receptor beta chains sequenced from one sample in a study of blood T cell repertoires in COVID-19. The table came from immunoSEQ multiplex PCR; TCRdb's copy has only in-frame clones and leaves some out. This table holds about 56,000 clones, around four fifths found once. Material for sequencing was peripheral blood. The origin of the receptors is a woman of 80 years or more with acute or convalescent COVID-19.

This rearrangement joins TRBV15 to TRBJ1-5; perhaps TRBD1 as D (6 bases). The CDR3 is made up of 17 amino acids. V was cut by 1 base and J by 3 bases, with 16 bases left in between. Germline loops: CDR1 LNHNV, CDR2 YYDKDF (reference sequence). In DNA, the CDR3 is TGTGCCACCAGCAGAGGCCCGGGAGGGGGAAACAATCAGCCCCAGCATTTT. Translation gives CATSRGPGGGNNQPQHF.

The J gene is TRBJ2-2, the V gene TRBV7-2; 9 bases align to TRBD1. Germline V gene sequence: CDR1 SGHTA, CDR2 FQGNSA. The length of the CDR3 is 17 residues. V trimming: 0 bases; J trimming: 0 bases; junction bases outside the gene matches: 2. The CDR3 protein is CASSLAGQGTNTGELFF. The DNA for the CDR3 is TGTGCCAGCAGCTTAGCAGGACAGGGGACGAACACCGGGGAGCTGTTTTTT.

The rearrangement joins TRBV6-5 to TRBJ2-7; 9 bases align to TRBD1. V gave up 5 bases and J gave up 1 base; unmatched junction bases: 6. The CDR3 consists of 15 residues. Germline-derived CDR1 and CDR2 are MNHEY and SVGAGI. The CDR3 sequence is CASSKMDRGSYEQYF. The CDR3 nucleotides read TGTGCCAGCAGTAAAATGGACAGGGGATCCTACGAGCAGTACTTC.

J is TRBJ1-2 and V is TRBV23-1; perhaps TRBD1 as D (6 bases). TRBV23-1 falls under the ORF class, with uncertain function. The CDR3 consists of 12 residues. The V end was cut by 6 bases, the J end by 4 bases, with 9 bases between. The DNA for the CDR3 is TGCGCCAGCAGACAGGGACGCTATGGCTACACCTTC. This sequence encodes CASRQGRYGYTF.

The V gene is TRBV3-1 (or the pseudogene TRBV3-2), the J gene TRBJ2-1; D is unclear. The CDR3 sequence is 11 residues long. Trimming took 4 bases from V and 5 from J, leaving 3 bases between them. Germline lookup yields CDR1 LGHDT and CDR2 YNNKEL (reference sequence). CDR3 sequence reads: CASSLNNEQFF. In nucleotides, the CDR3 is TGTGCCAGCAGCCTTAACAATGAGCAGTTCTTC.

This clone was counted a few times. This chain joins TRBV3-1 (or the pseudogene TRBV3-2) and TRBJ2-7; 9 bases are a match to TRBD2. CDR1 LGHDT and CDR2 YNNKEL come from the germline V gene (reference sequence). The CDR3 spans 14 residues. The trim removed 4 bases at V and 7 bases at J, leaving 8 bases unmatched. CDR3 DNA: TGTGCCAGCAGCCCCGCGGGGGGGCGCGGGGAGCAGTACTTC. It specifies CASSPAGGRGEQYF.

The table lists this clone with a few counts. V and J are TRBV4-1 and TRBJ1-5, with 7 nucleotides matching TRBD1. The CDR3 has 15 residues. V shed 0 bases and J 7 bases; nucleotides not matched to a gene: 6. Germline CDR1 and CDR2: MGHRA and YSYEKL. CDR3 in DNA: TGCGCCAGCAGCCAAGATTTAGGAGGGGGCCAGCCCCAGCATTTT. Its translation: CASSQDLGGGQPQHF.

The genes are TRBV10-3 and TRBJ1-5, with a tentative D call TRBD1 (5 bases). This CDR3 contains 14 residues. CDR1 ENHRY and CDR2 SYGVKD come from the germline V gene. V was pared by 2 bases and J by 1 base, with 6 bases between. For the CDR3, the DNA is TGTGCCATCAGTGAGGGGGCGAGCAATCAGCCCCAGCATTTT. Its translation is CAISEGASNQPQHF.

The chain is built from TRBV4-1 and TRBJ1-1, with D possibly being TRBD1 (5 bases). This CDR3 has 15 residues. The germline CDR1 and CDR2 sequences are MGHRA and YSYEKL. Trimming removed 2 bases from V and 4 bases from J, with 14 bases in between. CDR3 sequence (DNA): TGCGCCAGCAGCCAAACCCTCCGGGGGGGCACTGAAGCTTTCTTT. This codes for CASSQTLRGGTEAFF.

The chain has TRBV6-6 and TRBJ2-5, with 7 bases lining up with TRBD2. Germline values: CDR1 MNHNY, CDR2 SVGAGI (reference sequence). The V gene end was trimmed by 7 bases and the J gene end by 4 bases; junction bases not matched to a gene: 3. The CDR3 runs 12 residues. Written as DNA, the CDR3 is TGTGCCAGCAATCGCGGGGGAGAGACCCAGTACTTC. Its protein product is CASNRGGETQYF.

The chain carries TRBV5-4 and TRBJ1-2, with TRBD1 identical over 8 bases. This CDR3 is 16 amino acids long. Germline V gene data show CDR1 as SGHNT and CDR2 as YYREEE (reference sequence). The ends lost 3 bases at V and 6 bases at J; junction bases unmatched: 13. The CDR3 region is CASSSGGSGKRDGYTF. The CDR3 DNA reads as TGTGCCAGCAGCTCAGGGGGCTCGGGTAAAAGGGATGGCTACACCTTC.

CDR3 protein: CASSHNEGYLETQYF. The CDR3 DNA reads as TGTGCCAGCAGCCACAACGAGGGCTACCTAGAGACCCAGTACTTC. The chain uses TRBV7-8 and TRBJ2-5, with D possibly TRBD2 on 5 matching bases. The CDR3 is 15 amino acids. Germline-derived CDR1 and CDR2 are SGHVS and FQNEAQ. V was shortened by 5 bases and J by 4 bases, with 17 bases between the two germline ends.

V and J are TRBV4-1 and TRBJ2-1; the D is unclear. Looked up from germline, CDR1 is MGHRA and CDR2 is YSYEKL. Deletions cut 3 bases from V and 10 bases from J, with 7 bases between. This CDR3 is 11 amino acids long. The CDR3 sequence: CASSQEREQFF. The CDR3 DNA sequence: TGCGCCAGCAGCCAGGAGCGCGAGCAGTTCTTC.

CDR3 protein: CASSTGIANEKLFF. CDR3 DNA: TGTGCCAGCAGCACAGGGATTGCTAATGAAAAACTGTTTTTT. The V gene is TRBV3-1 (or the pseudogene TRBV3-2), the J gene TRBJ1-4; possibly TRBD1 for D (6 bases). V lost 5 bases and J lost 3, with 10 bases in between. This CDR3 region has 14 residues. Germline V gene lookup returns CDR1 LGHDT and CDR2 YNNKEL (reference sequence).

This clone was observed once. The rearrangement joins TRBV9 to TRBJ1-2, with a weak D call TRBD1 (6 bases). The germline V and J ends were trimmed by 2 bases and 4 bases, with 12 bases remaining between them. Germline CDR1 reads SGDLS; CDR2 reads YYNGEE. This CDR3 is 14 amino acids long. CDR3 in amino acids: CASSVEEGGYGYTF. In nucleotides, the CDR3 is TGTGCCAGCAGCGTCGAAGAAGGGGGCTATGGCTACACCTTC.

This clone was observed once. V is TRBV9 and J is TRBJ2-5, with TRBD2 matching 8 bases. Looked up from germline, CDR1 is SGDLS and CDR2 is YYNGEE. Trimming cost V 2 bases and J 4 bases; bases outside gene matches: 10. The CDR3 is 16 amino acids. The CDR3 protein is CASSVRPTGGPETQYF. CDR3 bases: TGTGCCAGCAGCGTCCGCCCAACGGGGGGGCCAGAGACCCAGTACTTC.

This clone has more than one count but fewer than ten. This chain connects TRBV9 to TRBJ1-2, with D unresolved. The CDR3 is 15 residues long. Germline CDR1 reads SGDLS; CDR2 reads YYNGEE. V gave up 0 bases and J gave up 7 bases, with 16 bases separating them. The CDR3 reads CASSVESIPSGGYTF. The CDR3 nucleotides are TGTGCCAGCAGCGTAGAGAGTATACCATCGGGTGGCTACACCTTC.

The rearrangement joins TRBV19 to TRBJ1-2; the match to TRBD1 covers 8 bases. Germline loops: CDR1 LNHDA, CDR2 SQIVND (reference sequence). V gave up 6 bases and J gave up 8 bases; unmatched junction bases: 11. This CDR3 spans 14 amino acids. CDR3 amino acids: CASSPDRGVWGYTF. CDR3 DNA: TGTGCCAGTAGCCCTGACAGGGGAGTTTGGGGCTACACCTTC.

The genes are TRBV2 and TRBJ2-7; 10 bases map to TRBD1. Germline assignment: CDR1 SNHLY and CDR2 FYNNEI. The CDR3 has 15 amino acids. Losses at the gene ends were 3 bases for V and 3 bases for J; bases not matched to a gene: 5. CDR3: CASSEGTGAIYEQYF. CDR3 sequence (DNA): TGTGCCAGCAGTGAGGGGACAGGGGCAATCTACGAGCAGTACTTC.

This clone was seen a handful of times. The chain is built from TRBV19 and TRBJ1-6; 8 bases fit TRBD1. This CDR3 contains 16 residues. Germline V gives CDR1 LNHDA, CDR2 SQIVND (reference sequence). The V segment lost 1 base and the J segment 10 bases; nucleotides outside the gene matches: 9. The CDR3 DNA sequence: TGTGCCAGTAGTATAGGCGACAGGGGAGTAGGATCACCCCTCCACTTT. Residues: CASSIGDRGVGSPLHF. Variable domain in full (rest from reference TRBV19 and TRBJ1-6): DGGITQSPKYLFRKEGQNVTLSCEQNLNHDAMYWYRQDPGQGLRLIYYSQIVNDFQKGDIAEGYSVSREKKESFPLTVTSAQKNPTAFYLCASSIGDRGVGSPLHFGNGTRLTVT.

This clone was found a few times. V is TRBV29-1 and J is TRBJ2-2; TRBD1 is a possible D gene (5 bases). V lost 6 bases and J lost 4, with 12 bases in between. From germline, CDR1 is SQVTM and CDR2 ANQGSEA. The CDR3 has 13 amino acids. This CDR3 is CSVDSVSTGELFF. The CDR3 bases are TGCAGCGTAGACAGCGTATCCACCGGGGAGCTGTTTTTT.

CDR3 bases: TGCGCCAGCAGCCCCTTCAAGACATTCGCCGGTGAAAAACTGTTTTTT. This sequence encodes CASSPFKTFAGEKLFF. The chain carries TRBV5-1 and TRBJ1-4; D gene ambiguous. Trimming took 4 bases from V and 7 from J, leaving 20 bases between them. Germline-derived CDR1 and CDR2 are SGHRS and YFSETQ. The CDR3 totals 16 residues.

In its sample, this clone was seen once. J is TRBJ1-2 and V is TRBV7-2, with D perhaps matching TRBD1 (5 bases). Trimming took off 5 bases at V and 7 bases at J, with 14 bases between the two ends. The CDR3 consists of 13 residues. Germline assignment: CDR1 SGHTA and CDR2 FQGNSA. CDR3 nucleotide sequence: TGTGCCAGCAGCCGGGGCGGGGGTTTTGGCTACACCTTC. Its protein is CASSRGGGFGYTF.

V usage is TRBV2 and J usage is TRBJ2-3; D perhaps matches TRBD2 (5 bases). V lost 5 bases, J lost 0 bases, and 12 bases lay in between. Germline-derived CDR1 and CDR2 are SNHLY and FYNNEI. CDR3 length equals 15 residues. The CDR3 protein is CASSNTRTSTDTQYF. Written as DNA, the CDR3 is TGTGCCAGCAGTAACACTAGAACGAGCACAGATACGCAGTATTTT.

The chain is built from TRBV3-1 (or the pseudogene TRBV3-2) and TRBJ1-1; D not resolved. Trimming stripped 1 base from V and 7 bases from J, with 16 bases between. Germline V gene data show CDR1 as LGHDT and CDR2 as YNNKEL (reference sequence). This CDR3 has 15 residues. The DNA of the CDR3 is TGTGCCAGCAGCCAAGGCCTCGGTGGTACCAATGAAGCTTTCTTT. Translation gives CASSQGLGGTNEAFF.

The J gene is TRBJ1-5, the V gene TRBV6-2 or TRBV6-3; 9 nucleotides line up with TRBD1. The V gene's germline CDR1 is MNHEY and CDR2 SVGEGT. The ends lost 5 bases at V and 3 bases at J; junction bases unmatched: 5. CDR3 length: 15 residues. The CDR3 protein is CASSTGQGNNQPQHF. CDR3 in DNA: TGTGCCAGCAGTACAGGACAGGGGAACAATCAGCCCCAGCATTTT.

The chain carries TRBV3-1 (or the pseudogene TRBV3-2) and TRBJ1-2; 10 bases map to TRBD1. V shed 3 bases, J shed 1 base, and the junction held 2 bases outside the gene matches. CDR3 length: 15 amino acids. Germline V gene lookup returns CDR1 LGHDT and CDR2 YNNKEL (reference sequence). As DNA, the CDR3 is TGTGCCAGCAGCCAGGGACAGGGGCATAACTATGGCTACACCTTC. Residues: CASSQGQGHNYGYTF.

Written as DNA, the CDR3 is TGTGCCAGCAGCCCACCACGGTATAATTCACCCCTCCACTTT. Protein sequence: CASSPPRYNSPLHF. V is TRBV3-1 (or the pseudogene TRBV3-2) and J is TRBJ1-6; D is ambiguous. Germline V lookup: CDR1 LGHDT, CDR2 YNNKEL (reference sequence). This CDR3 is built from 14 residues. V was clipped by 4 bases and J by 4 bases, with 8 bases between them.

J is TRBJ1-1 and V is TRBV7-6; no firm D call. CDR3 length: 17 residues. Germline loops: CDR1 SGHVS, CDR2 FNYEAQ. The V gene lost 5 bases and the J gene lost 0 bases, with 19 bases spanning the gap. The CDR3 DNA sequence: TGTGCCAGCAGCCCTAACGTCGGCGGTTTTATGAACACTGAAGCTTTCTTT. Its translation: CASSPNVGGFMNTEAFF.

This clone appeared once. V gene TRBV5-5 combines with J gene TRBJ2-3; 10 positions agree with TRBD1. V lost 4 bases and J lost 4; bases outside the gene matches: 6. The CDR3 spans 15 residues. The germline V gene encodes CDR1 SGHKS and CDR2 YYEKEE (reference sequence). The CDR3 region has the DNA TGTGCCAGCAGCCAGGGACAGGGGCGACCAGATACGCAGTATTTT. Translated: CASSQGQGRPDTQYF.